These 11 T cell receptor beta chains share one sample of origin, sequenced in a study of T cell responses to AZD1222 COVID-19 vaccine. TCRdb's copy holds only in-frame clones and misses some; the assay was immunoSEQ multiplex PCR. Seen here are more than 90,000 clones, about four fifths observed once, and the top ten hold around 14%. The input for sequencing was peripheral blood, taken 28 days after the second AZD1222 dose. Every receptor here comes from an adult who received the AZD1222 COVID-19 vaccine.

J is TRBJ1-1 and V is TRBV11-3, with D unresolved. Germline CDR1 SGHNT, CDR2 YENEEA. The ends were cut back, 7 bases at V and 1 base at J, with 16 bases in the middle. This CDR3 spans 15 amino acids. The CDR3 sequence is CASKVGPPGNTEAFF. The CDR3 DNA sequence: TGTGCCAGCAAGGTGGGCCCACCGGGGAACACTGAAGCTTTCTTT. The variable domain in full, completed from reference TRBV11-3 and TRBJ1-1, reads EAGVVQSPRYKIIEKKQPVAFWCNPISGHNTLYWYLQNLGQGPELLIRYENEEAVDDSQLPKDRFSAERLKGVDSTLKIQPAELGDSAVYLCASKVGPPGNTEAFFGQGTRLTVV.

The chain couples TRBV5-1 to TRBJ2-7; possible D gene TRBD2, 6 bases. The CDR3 loop spans 19 amino acids. With 2 bases removed from V and 7 bases from J, the gap between germline ends came to 31 bases. Germline V lookup: CDR1 SGHRS, CDR2 YFSETQ. CDR3 amino acids: CASSFWGSLLRDAGGEQYF. In nucleotides, the CDR3 is TGCGCCAGCAGCTTTTGGGGGTCGCTTCTCCGAGACGCCGGAGGGGAGCAGTACTTC.

In DNA, the CDR3 is TGTGCCAGCGGACTCTCTGGGCGGAGCACAGATACGCAGTATTTT. Its protein is CASGLSGRSTDTQYF. This chain joins TRBV6-5 and TRBJ2-3, with D perhaps TRBD2 (5 bases). Germline V lookup: CDR1 MNHEY, CDR2 SVGAGI. The CDR3 is 15 amino acids. V was clipped by 8 bases and J by 0 bases, with 15 bases between them.

This chain joins TRBV5-1 and TRBJ2-3; 8 nucleotides align to TRBD2. Germline V gene data show CDR1 as SGHRS and CDR2 as YFSETQ. V gave up 4 bases and J gave up 3 bases; unmatched junction bases: 7. This CDR3 spans 15 amino acids. The CDR3 is CASSGLAGVTDTQYF. The CDR3 nucleotides read TGCGCCAGCAGCGGACTAGCCGGGGTGACAGATACGCAGTATTTT.

This clone was seen only once. V usage is TRBV6-2 or TRBV6-3 and J usage is TRBJ2-2, with TRBD2 matching over 7 bases. This CDR3 spans 14 amino acids. Germline CDR1 reads MNHEY; CDR2 reads SVGEGT. The ends lost 5 bases at V and 13 bases at J; junction bases unmatched: 13. CDR3 amino acids: CASSRGSGTGVLFF. CDR3 nucleotides: TGTGCCAGCAGTCGAGGAAGCGGGACGGGTGTGCTGTTTTTT.

Remarks on this clone: The identical CDR3 is also encoded by other nucleotide sequences in the sample. The rearrangement joins TRBV6-5 to TRBJ1-5, with D possibly TRBD1 on 5 matching bases. V dropped 6 bases and J dropped 2 bases, with 11 bases sitting between them. This CDR3 region has 14 residues. In germline, CDR1 is MNHEY, CDR2 SVGAGI. The CDR3 nucleotides read TGTGCCAGCAGGACCGGGACCGGCAATCAGCCCCAGCATTTT. Residues: CASRTGTGNQPQHF.

In its sample, this clone was seen a few times. The V and J genes are TRBV19 and TRBJ1-4; D unclear. V gave up 7 bases and J gave up 0 bases, with 12 bases separating them. Per germline, CDR1 LNHDA and CDR2 SQIVND (reference sequence). The CDR3 loop spans 15 amino acids. The DNA for the CDR3 is TGTGCCAGTACAGTCAACCCAGCAACTAATGAAAAACTGTTTTTT. It yields the protein CASTVNPATNEKLFF. The full variable domain, completed using reference TRBV19 and TRBJ1-4, is DGGITQSPKYLFRKEGQNVTLSCEQNLNHDAMYWYRQDPGQGLRLIYYSQIVNDFQKGDIAEGYSVSREKKESFPLTVTSAQKNPTAFYLCASTVNPATNEKLFFGSGTQLSVL.

CDR3 nucleotides: TGTGCCAGCAGCCCTTCGCGTGGCTATGGCTACACCTTC. Translated, it gives CASSPSRGYGYTF. The rearrangement joins TRBV4-2 to TRBJ1-2; no definite D call. Per the germline V gene, CDR1 is LGHNA and CDR2 is YNFKEQ. The V end was cut by 4 bases, the J end by 4 bases, with 10 bases between. The CDR3 is made up of 13 amino acids.

This clone was recorded a few times. V usage is TRBV14 and J usage is TRBJ2-7; D is ambiguous. The V end was cut by 0 bases, the J end by 5 bases, with 11 bases between. Germline CDR1 reads SGHDN; CDR2 reads FVKESK. The CDR3 has 14 amino acids. CDR3 residues: CASSQDIGSHEQYF. In nucleotides, the CDR3 is TGTGCCAGCAGCCAAGATATTGGGTCCCACGAGCAGTACTTC. Full variable domain (rest looked up from reference TRBV14 and TRBJ2-7): EAGVTQFPSHSVIEKGQTVTLRCDPISGHDNLYWYRRVMGKEIKFLLHFVKESKQDESGMPNNRFLAERTGGTYSTLKVQPAELEDSGVYFCASSQDIGSHEQYFGPGTRLTVT.

This chain connects TRBV5-5 to TRBJ1-2, with TRBD1 matching over 9 bases. CDR1 is SGHKS, CDR2 YYEKEE, per germline (reference sequence). V gave up 5 bases and J gave up 5 bases; unmatched junction bases: 10. The CDR3 runs to 15 residues. The CDR3 DNA follows: TGTGCCAGCAGTCTTGGAGGGACAGGGCCTTATGGCTACACCTTC. Protein sequence: CASSLGGTGPYGYTF.

This rearrangement joins TRBV27 to TRBJ2-2; D remains ambiguous. V lost 6 bases to trimming and J lost 5 bases, with 10 bases between them. This CDR3 spans 13 amino acids. Germline CDR1 reads MNHEY; CDR2 reads SMNVEV (reference sequence). The CDR3 nucleotides are TGTGCCAGCAGCCGCCCCGGGACCGGGGAGCTGTTTTTT. Translation: CASSRPGTGELFF.